This T cell receptor (beta chain) was sequenced during a study of cytomegalovirus exposure and HLA in healthy donors. Study results and caveats: There were several of the most significant clusters that appeared linked to common viral pathogens in a later analysis. Through in vitro validation, a few CMV-associated chains were shown to be specific for CMV antigens.

To note about this clone: Its antigen is still unknown.

With 60 Vbeta and 13 Jbeta primers, the PCR was carried out. Profiling relied on immunoSEQ multiplex PCR, and the TCRdb table lists in-frame clones only, not all of them. This table holds over 95,000 clones, 67% found once. Germline V gene data show CDR1 as MNHNS and CDR2 as SASEGT. The CDR3 length is 14 residues. V was shortened by 7 bases and J by 7 bases, with 14 bases between the two germline ends. This chain joins TRBV6-1 and TRBJ1-6, with a weak D call TRBD1 (6 bases). The TCR sequence derives from a man younger than 30 in good health and CMV-seropositive. Sequencing was performed on PBMCs. DNA of the CDR3: TGTGCCAGCACCTGGGACACGAGCAATTCACCCCTCCACTTT. Amino acid sequence: CASTWDTSNSPLHF.